The 29 T cell receptor beta chains presented below share a single source sample, sequenced in a study of blood T cell repertoires in COVID-19. Generated by immunoSEQ multiplex PCR, the TCRdb table keeps only in-frame clones and is missing some. The profile shows 300,000 to 350,000 clones, approximately 90% of them singletons. Material: PBMCs or T cells enriched from blood (not recorded which). These receptors all stem from a woman aged 18 to 35 who had recovered from COVID-19.

The J gene is TRBJ1-1, the V gene TRBV7-9, with D tentatively TRBD1 (5 bases). Trimming removed 5 bases from V and 5 bases from J, with 12 bases in between. Germline-derived CDR1 and CDR2 are SEHNR and FQNEAQ (reference sequence). There are 13 residues in the CDR3. The CDR3 is CASSPRGITEAFF. The CDR3 DNA is TGTGCCAGCAGCCCTAGGGGAATAACTGAAGCTTTCTTT.

The V gene is TRBV7-7, the J gene TRBJ2-1; tentative D call: TRBD1 (6 bases). Germline assignment: CDR1 SSHAT and CDR2 FNYEAQ (reference sequence). The CDR3 totals 17 residues. V lost 5 bases and J 2 bases, leaving 19 bases between the germline ends. In DNA, the CDR3 is TGTGCCAGCAGCCCGAGAGCCACAGGGTCGGCCTACAATGAGCAGTTCTTC. It is translated as CASSPRATGSAYNEQFF.

This clone has a single count. The rearrangement links TRBV19 to TRBJ2-5; 7 bases match TRBD1. CDR3 length equals 13 residues. Germline V gene data show CDR1 as LNHDA and CDR2 as SQIVND (reference sequence). J gave up 2 bases and V 4 bases, and 1 base lay outside the gene matches. In DNA form, the CDR3 reads TGTGCCAGTAGTAGGGACAGACAAGAGACCCAGTACTTC. Translating gives CASSRDRQETQYF.

CDR3 bases: TGTGCCAGCAGGGCCCAGGGGGGTAACACTGAAGCTTTCTTT. Its translation is CASRAQGGNTEAFF. The gene calls are TRBV2 and TRBJ1-1, with TRBD1 matching 7 bases. Unmatched junction bases numbered 6, after V lost 6 bases and J lost 2 bases. This CDR3 contains 14 residues. Germline loops: CDR1 SNHLY, CDR2 FYNNEI. The variable domain in full, completed from reference TRBV2 and TRBJ1-1, reads EPEVTQTPSHQVTQMGQEVILRCVPISNHLYFYWYRQILGQKVEFLVSFYNNEISEKSEIFDDQFSVERPDGSNFTLKIRSTKLEDSAMYFCASRAQGGNTEAFFGQGTRLTVV.

This rearrangement joins TRBV15 to TRBJ1-5; 7 bases are shared with TRBD1. The CDR3 consists of 15 residues. V dropped 3 bases and J dropped 7; count of bases not matched to a gene: 9. From germline, CDR1 is LNHNV and CDR2 YYDKDF (reference sequence). The CDR3 reads CATSSSRGRLQPQHF. In nucleotides, the CDR3 is TGTGCCACCAGCAGTTCCAGGGGGAGGTTGCAGCCCCAGCATTTT.

The J gene is TRBJ1-2, the V gene TRBV5-4; TRBD1 agrees at 7 bases. Unmatched junction bases numbered 7, after V lost 3 bases and J lost 5 bases. Per the germline V gene, CDR1 is SGHNT and CDR2 is YYREEE (reference sequence). There are 14 residues in the CDR3. The CDR3 region has the DNA TGTGCCAGCAGCTCCGGACAGGTCCCTTATGGCTACACCTTC. This gives the protein CASSSGQVPYGYTF.

The chain recombines TRBV4-2 with TRBJ1-1, with TRBD1 as a possible D gene (6 bases). The CDR3 is made up of 15 amino acids. CDR1 is LGHNA and CDR2 is YNFKEQ in the germline V gene. V lost 4 bases and J lost 0, with 12 bases in between. The DNA of the CDR3 is TGTGCCAGCAGCCCGGGGGGCAGGTTGAACACTGAAGCTTTCTTT. It encodes CASSPGGRLNTEAFF.

In DNA form, the CDR3 reads TGTGCCACCAGCAGGAAAGGGACAGAAGCTAACTATGGCTACACCTTC. Translating gives CATSRKGTEANYGYTF. The chain carries TRBV15 and TRBJ1-2, with TRBD1 matching over 7 bases. The CDR3 spans 16 residues. J gave up 0 bases and V 3 bases, and 7 bases lay outside the gene matches. From germline, CDR1 is LNHNV and CDR2 YYDKDF (reference sequence).

V gene TRBV4-2 combines with J gene TRBJ2-3, with 8 bases that match TRBD2. V trimming: 3 bases; J trimming: 2 bases; junction bases outside the gene matches: 19. Looked up from germline, CDR1 is LGHNA and CDR2 is YNFKEQ. CDR3 length: 20 residues. The CDR3 region has the DNA TGTGCCAGCAGCCACCGGAGGACGGCTAGCGGGCGGGGAACCACAGATACGCAGTATTTT. Residues: CASSHRRTASGRGTTDTQYF.

V gene TRBV5-1 combines with J gene TRBJ2-5; TRBD1 might be the D (6 bases). This CDR3 is built from 13 residues. Germline lookup yields CDR1 SGHRS and CDR2 YFSETQ. With 6 bases removed from V and 5 bases from J, the gap between germline ends came to 14 bases. The CDR3 nucleotides read TGCGCCAGCAATACAGGGCTGGTGGAGACCCAGTACTTC. It yields the protein CASNTGLVETQYF.

This chain joins TRBV25-1 and TRBJ2-7, with a weak D call TRBD2 (5 bases). CDR1 is MGHDK and CDR2 is SYGVNS in the germline V gene. V was trimmed by 10 bases and J by 3 bases, leaving 22 bases between them. The CDR3 covers 15 residues. The CDR3 spells CATSGESDTRYEQYF. The CDR3 DNA sequence: TGTGCCACCTCCGGGGAGAGCGACACGCGCTACGAGCAGTACTTC.

This chain uses TRBV3-1 (or the pseudogene TRBV3-2) with TRBJ2-1, with D perhaps matching TRBD2 (5 bases). This CDR3 is 16 amino acids long. V lost 5 bases to trimming and J lost 3 bases, with 17 bases between them. The germline V gene encodes CDR1 LGHDT and CDR2 YNNKEL (reference sequence). Here the CDR3 reads CASSAQTDSDYNEQFF. The CDR3 DNA follows: TGTGCCAGCAGCGCTCAGACGGATAGCGACTACAATGAGCAGTTCTTC.

The chain is built from TRBV24-1 and TRBJ2-3; 8 positions match TRBD2. J lost 2 bases, V lost 0 bases, and 3 bases had no gene match. The CDR3 runs 16 residues. CDR1 and CDR2 from the germline V gene are KGHDR and SFDVKD. The CDR3 loop reads CATSDLTGGTTDTQYF. The CDR3 DNA reads TGTGCCACCAGTGATTTGACGGGGGGGACCACAGATACGCAGTATTTT.

V is TRBV5-1 and J is TRBJ1-2, with 8 positions matching TRBD1. The CDR3 spans 15 residues. V lost 1 base, J lost 3 bases, and 5 bases stayed unmatched. Per the germline V gene, CDR1 is SGHRS and CDR2 is YFSETQ. The CDR3 here is CASSLSRTGYYGYTF. The CDR3 coding sequence is TGCGCCAGCAGCTTGTCTCGGACAGGGTACTATGGCTACACCTTC.

This rearrangement joins TRBV19 to TRBJ1-4; TRBD1 matches 7 bases. The CDR3 extends over 15 amino acids. V lost 5 bases to trimming and J lost 3 bases; unmatched junction nucleotides: 6. CDR1 is LNHDA, CDR2 SQIVND, per germline (reference sequence). CDR3 in DNA: TGTGCCAGTAGTCCAAGACAGGGACCTAATGAAAAACTGTTTTTT. As protein: CASSPRQGPNEKLFF.

V and J are TRBV5-5 and TRBJ2-5; a possible D gene is TRBD1 (5 bases). The CDR3 covers 15 residues. Trimming stripped 1 base from V and 5 bases from J, with 15 bases between. Germline CDR1 and CDR2: SGHKS and YYEKEE (reference sequence). This CDR3 is CASSLTLRGRETQYF. For the CDR3, the DNA is TGTGCCAGCAGCTTGACCCTAAGGGGAAGGGAGACCCAGTACTTC.

The V call is TRBV4-3, the J call TRBJ2-6; D is uncertain. Germline V gene data show CDR1 as LGHNA and CDR2 as YSLEER. The CDR3 length is 17 residues. Trimming shortened V by 4 bases and J by 2 bases, and 15 bases separated the two germline ends. The CDR3 is CASSPLGTRAGANVLTF. CDR3 nucleotides: TGCGCCAGCAGCCCTCTAGGTACCCGGGCTGGGGCCAACGTCCTGACTTTC.

CDR3 DNA: TGTGCCAGCAGCTTATGGTGGGGGGTCGACCAGCCGGGTGGCTACACCTTC. Its protein is CASSLWWGVDQPGGYTF. V is TRBV11-2 and J is TRBJ1-2; D possibly corresponds to TRBD1 (5 bases). V was trimmed by 2 bases and J by 7 bases, leaving 23 bases between them. The CDR3 has 17 residues. Germline CDR1 reads SGHAT; CDR2 reads FQNNGV.

This clone has a single count. The V and J genes are TRBV7-9 and TRBJ2-1; D uncertain. CDR1 SEHNR and CDR2 FQNEAQ come from the germline V gene (reference sequence). The CDR3 is 12 residues long. Trimming took 5 bases from V and 9 from J, leaving 11 bases between them. The CDR3: CASSQLTPEQFF. The CDR3 coding sequence is TGTGCCAGCAGCCAACTAACTCCTGAGCAGTTCTTC.

The chain carries TRBV7-6 and TRBJ1-4; the D gene is possibly TRBD1 (6 bases). V was trimmed by 5 bases and J by 3 bases, leaving 13 bases between them. Germline-derived CDR1 and CDR2 are SGHVS and FNYEAQ. CDR3 length: 15 residues. The CDR3 spells CASSPGGRSNEKLFF. CDR3 DNA: TGTGCCAGCAGCCCGGGGGGGCGATCTAATGAAAAACTGTTTTTT.

The chain couples TRBV11-2 to TRBJ2-1, with TRBD1 matching 11 bases. V shed 1 base, J shed 7 bases, and the junction held 0 bases outside the gene matches. Germline CDR1 and CDR2: SGHAT and FQNNGV. The CDR3 totals 14 residues. DNA of the CDR3: TGTGCCAGCAGCTTAGGGGACAGGGGGAATGAGCAGTTCTTC. This sequence encodes CASSLGDRGNEQFF.

The chain carries TRBV10-1 and TRBJ1-4; 11 bases map to TRBD1. The CDR3 covers 11 residues. J lost 16 bases, V lost 7 bases, and 5 bases had no gene match. CDR1 and CDR2 from the germline V gene are WNHNN and SYGVQD (reference sequence). The CDR3 spells CASNRTGGRFF. The CDR3 DNA reads TGCGCCAGCAATAGGACAGGGGGCCGGTTTTTT.

The rearrangement uses TRBV7-9 and TRBJ1-3; D is unresolved. Trimming took off 2 bases at V and 3 bases at J, with 2 bases between the two ends. Germline lookup yields CDR1 SEHNR and CDR2 FQNEAQ (reference sequence). The CDR3 totals 12 residues. The CDR3 is CASSLLGNTIYF. The DNA of the CDR3 is TGTGCCAGCAGCTTACTTGGAAACACCATATATTTT.

The CDR3, as DNA: TGTGCCACCAGTCTTAACACCGGGGAGCTGTTTTTT. Amino acid sequence: CATSLNTGELFF. The chain recombines TRBV24-1 with TRBJ2-2, with D hard to call. Germline CDR1 KGHDR, CDR2 SFDVKD. The CDR3 runs 12 residues. V was cut by 6 bases and J by 2 bases, with 3 bases left in between.

The count of this clone is one. V and J are TRBV2 and TRBJ2-7; 8 nucleotides line up with TRBD1. Germline-derived CDR1 and CDR2 are SNHLY and FYNNEI. The length of the CDR3 is 15 residues. The V gene end was trimmed by 4 bases and the J gene end by 6 bases; junction bases not matched to a gene: 11. The CDR3 region is CASSANDRGVSEQYF. CDR3 DNA sequence: TGTGCCAGCAGTGCGAACGACAGGGGTGTGAGCGAGCAGTACTTC. Full variable domain (rest looked up from reference TRBV2 and TRBJ2-7): EPEVTQTPSHQVTQMGQEVILRCVPISNHLYFYWYRQILGQKVEFLVSFYNNEISEKSEIFDDQFSVERPDGSNFTLKIRSTKLEDSAMYFCASSANDRGVSEQYFGPGTRLTVT.

This clone was seen only a few times. The chain joins TRBV6-4 to TRBJ2-2, with 7 bases aligning to TRBD2. Trimming at V came to 6 bases and at J to 6 bases, leaving 10 bases not matched to a gene. Germline values: CDR1 MRHNA, CDR2 SNTAGT. This CDR3 is built from 15 residues. The CDR3 reads CASRKLGGGSGELFF. DNA for the CDR3: TGTGCCAGCAGAAAGTTGGGCGGGGGATCCGGGGAGCTGTTTTTT.

The J gene is TRBJ2-7, the V gene TRBV7-2; possibly TRBD1 for D (5 bases). Germline loops: CDR1 SGHTA, CDR2 FQGNSA. The CDR3 contains 12 residues. Trimming pared 3 bases from V and 3 bases from J, leaving 6 bases between. CDR3 DNA: TGTGCCAGCAGCTTTGACAGCTACGAGCAGTACTTC. Protein: CASSFDSYEQYF.

This clone was seen more than once but under ten times. The V gene is TRBV24-1, the J gene TRBJ1-1; 9 bases agree with TRBD1. The CDR3 consists of 14 residues. Germline CDR1 is KGHDR and CDR2 is SFDVKD. Trimming cost V 7 bases and J 6 bases; bases outside gene matches: 8. CDR3 coding DNA: TGTGCCACCAGGCCCGGGGACAGGGATTCTGAAGCTTTCTTT. Translation gives CATRPGDRDSEAFF.

The genes are TRBV18 and TRBJ2-2; 8 bases are a match to TRBD2. The CDR3 loop spans 14 amino acids. Germline-derived CDR1 and CDR2 are KGHSH and LQKENI. Trimming removed 6 bases from V and 7 bases from J; junction bases left unmatched: 7. CDR3 nucleotide sequence: TGTGCCAGCTCGGCCGGGACTAGTGACGGGGAGCTGTTTTTT. Amino acids: CASSAGTSDGELFF.